The next 3 T cell receptor beta chains were all read from a single sample in a study of blood T cells in healthy people across ages. The use of a sample-barcoded 5' primer and a J-beta primer mix characterized a second PCR of roughly 6 to 11 cycles. MiXCR, applied by TCRdb to the 5' RACE reads, yields one record per CDR3 protein. The sample carries 950,000 to 1,200,000 distinct CDR3 sequences, 35% to 40% recorded once. What was sequenced was blood. All receptors derive from a man aged 18 to 30 in good health.

V is TRBV12-3 or TRBV12-4 and J is TRBJ1-5; tentative D call: TRBD1 (5 bases). The CDR3 sequence is 16 residues long. Trimming pared 3 bases from V and 7 bases from J, leaving 19 bases between. CDR3 region: CASSFGDVNIHQPQHF. The CDR3 coding sequence is TGTGCCAGCAGTTTCGGGGACGTTAACATTCACCAGCCCCAGCATTTT.

The genes are TRBV9 and TRBJ2-1; 7 bases align to TRBD1. V gave up 0 bases and J gave up 8 bases; unmatched junction bases: 8. This CDR3 is 15 amino acids long. Germline V gives CDR1 SGDLS, CDR2 YYNGEE. This chain's CDR3 is CASSVGLDRDDEQFF. CDR3 sequence (DNA): TGTGCCAGCAGCGTAGGTTTAGACAGGGATGATGAGCAGTTCTTC. Full variable domain (remainder filled in from reference TRBV9 and TRBJ2-1): DSGVTQTPKHLITATGQRVTLRCSPRSGDLSVYWYQQSLDQGLQFLIQYYNGEERAKGNILERFSAQQFPDLHSELNLSSLELGDSALYFCASSVGLDRDDEQFFGPGTRLTVL.

In its sample, this clonotype was seen a few times. The V call is TRBV6-2 or TRBV6-3, the J call TRBJ1-2, with 8 bases fitting TRBD1. With 7 bases clipped from V and 3 bases from J, the junction kept 10 bases outside the gene matches. CDR3 length equals 15 residues. The germline V gene has CDR1 MNHEY and CDR2 SVGEGT. The chain's CDR3 is CASILDRGLHYGYTF. The DNA for the CDR3 is TGTGCCAGCATCCTTGACAGGGGACTCCACTATGGCTACACCTTC.